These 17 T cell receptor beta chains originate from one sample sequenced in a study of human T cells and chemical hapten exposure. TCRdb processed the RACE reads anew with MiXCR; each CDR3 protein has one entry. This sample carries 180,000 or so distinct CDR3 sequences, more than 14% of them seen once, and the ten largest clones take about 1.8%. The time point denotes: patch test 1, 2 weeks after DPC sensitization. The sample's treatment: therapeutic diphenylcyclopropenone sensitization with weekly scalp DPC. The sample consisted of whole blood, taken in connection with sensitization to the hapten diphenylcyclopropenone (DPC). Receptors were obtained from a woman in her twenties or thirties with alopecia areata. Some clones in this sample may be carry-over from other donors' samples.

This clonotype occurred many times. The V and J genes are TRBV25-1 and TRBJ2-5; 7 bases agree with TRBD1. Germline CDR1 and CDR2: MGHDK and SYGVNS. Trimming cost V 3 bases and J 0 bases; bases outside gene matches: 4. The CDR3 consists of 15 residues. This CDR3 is CASSEPGQDQETQYF. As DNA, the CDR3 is TGTGCCAGCAGTGAGCCTGGACAGGACCAAGAGACCCAGTACTTC.

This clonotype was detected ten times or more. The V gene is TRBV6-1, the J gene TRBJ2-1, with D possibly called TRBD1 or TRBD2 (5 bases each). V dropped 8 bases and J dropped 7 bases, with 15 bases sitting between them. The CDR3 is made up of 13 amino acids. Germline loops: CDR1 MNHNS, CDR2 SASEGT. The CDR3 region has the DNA TGTGCCAGCGGGGGATTCGTCACGAATGAGCAGTTCTTC. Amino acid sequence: CASGGFVTNEQFF.

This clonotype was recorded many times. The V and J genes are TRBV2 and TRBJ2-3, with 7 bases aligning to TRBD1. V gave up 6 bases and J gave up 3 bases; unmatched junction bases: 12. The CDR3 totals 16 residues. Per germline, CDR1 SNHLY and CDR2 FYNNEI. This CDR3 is CASREQGPLLTDTQYF. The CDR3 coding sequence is TGTGCCAGCAGGGAACAGGGGCCGCTGCTTACAGATACGCAGTATTTT.

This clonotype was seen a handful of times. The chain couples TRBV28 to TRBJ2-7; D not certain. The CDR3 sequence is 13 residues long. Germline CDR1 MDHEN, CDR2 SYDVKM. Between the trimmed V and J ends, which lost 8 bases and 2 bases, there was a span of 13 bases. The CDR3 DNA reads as TGTGCCAGCTCAAGGGTATCACCCTACGAGCAGTACTTC. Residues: CASSRVSPYEQYF.

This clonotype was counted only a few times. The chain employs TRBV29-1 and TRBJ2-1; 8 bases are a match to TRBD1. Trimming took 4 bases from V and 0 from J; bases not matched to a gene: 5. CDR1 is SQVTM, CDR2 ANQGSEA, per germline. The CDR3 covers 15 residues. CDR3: CSVGTGPGSYNEQFF. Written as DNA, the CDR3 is TGCAGCGTTGGGACAGGGCCTGGCTCCTACAATGAGCAGTTCTTC.

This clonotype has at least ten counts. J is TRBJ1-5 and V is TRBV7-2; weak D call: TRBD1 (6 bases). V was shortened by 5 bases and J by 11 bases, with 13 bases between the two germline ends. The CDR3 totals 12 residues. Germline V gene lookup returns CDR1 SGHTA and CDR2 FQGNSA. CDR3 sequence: CASSDDRLSQHF. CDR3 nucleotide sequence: TGTGCCAGCAGCGACGACAGGTTGTCCCAGCATTTT.

Here the CDR3 DNA reads TGCAGTGCTACCAGACCTCCTTTTCAGTACTTC. It codes for CSATRPPFQYF. This sequence joins TRBV20-1 and TRBJ2-4; unclear D gene. CDR1 is DFQATT and CDR2 is SNEGSKA in the germline V gene (reference sequence). V dropped 4 bases and J dropped 11 bases, with 12 bases sitting between them. CDR3 length: 11 amino acids.

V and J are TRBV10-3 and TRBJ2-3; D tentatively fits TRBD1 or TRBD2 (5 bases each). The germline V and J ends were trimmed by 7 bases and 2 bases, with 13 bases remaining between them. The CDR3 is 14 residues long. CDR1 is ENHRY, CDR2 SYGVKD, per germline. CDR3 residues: CAIKGPGTTDTQYF. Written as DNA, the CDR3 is TGTGCCATCAAAGGCCCAGGGACCACAGATACGCAGTATTTT.

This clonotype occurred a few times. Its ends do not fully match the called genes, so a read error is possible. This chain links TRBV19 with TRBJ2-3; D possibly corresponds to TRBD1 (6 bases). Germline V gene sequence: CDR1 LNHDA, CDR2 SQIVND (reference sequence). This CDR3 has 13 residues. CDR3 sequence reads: CASSVDRTDTQYF. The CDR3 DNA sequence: TGTGCCAGTAGTGTAGACAGGACAGATACGCAGTATTTT.

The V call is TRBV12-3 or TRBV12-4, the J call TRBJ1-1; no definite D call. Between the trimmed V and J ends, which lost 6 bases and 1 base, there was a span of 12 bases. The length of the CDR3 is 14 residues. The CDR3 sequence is CASRLKSGNTEAFF. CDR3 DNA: TGTGCCAGCAGGCTTAAATCAGGGAACACTGAAGCTTTCTTT.

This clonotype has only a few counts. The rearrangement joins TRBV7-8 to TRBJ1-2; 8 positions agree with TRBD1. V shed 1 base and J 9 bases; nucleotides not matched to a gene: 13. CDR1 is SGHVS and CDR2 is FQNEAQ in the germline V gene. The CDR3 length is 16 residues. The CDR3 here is CASSLGGTGGTISYTF. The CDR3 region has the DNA TGTGCCAGCAGCTTAGGGGGGACAGGTGGAACTATTAGCTACACCTTC. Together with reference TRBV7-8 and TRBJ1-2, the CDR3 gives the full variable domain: GAGVSQSPRYKVAKRGQDVALRCDPISGHVSLFWYQQALGQGPEFLTYFQNEAQLDKSGLPSDRFFAERPEGSVSTLKIQRTQQEDSAVYLCASSLGGTGGTISYTFGSGTRLTVV.

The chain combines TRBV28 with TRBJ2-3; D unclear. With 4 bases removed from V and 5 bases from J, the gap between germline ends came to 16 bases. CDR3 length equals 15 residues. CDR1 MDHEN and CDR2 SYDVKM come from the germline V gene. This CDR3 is CASSSPGLSIDTQYF. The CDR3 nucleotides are TGTGCCAGCAGTTCCCCGGGCCTCTCCATAGATACGCAGTATTTT.

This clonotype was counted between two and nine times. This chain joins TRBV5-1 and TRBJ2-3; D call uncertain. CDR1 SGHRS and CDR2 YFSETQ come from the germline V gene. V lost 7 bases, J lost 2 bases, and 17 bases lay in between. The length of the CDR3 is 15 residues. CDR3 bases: TGCGCCAGCGGAATCGCAGCGATCCCCACAGATACGCAGTATTTT. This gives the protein CASGIAAIPTDTQYF.

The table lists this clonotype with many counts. The CDR3 DNA reads as TGTGCCAGCAGCTCTTTGGGGGAAGGGTCCTACGAGCAGTACTTC. This encodes CASSSLGEGSYEQYF. The V gene is TRBV5-4, the J gene TRBJ2-7; either TRBD1 or TRBD2 may supply D (5 bases each). V lost 3 bases to trimming and J lost 1 base, with 14 bases between them. This CDR3 spans 15 amino acids. Germline CDR1 reads SGHNT; CDR2 reads YYREEE (reference sequence). The variable domain in full, completed from reference TRBV5-4 and TRBJ2-7, reads ETGVTQSPTHLIKTRGQQVTLRCSSQSGHNTVSWYQQALGQGPQFIFQYYREEENGRGNFPPRFSGLQFPNYSSELNVNALELDDSALYLCASSSLGEGSYEQYFGPGTRLTVT.

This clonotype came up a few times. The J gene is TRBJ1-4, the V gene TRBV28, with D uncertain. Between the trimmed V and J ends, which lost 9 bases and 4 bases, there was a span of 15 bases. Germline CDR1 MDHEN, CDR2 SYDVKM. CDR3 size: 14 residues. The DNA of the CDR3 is TGTGCCAGTTACTCGTCCCCGCGTAATGAAAAACTGTTTTTT. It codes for CASYSSPRNEKLFF. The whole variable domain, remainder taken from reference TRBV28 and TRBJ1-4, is DVKVTQSSRYLVKRTGEKVFLECVQDMDHENMFWYRQDPGLGLRLIYFSYDVKMKEKGDIPEGYSVSREKKERFSLILESASTNQTSMYLCASYSSPRNEKLFFGSGTQLSVL.

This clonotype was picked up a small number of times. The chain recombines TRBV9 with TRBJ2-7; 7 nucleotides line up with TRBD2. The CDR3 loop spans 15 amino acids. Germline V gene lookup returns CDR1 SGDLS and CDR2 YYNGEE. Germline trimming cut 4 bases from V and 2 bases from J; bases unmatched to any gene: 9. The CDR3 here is CASSPRTSSAYEQYF. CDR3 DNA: TGTGCCAGCAGCCCCCGGACTAGTTCCGCCTACGAGCAGTACTTC.

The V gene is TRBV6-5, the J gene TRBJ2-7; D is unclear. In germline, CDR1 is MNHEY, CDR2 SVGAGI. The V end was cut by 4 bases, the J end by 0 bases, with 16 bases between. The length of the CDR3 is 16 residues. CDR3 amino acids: CASSFRTVSSSYEQYF. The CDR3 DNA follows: TGTGCCAGCAGTTTCCGAACAGTGAGCAGCTCCTACGAGCAGTACTTC.